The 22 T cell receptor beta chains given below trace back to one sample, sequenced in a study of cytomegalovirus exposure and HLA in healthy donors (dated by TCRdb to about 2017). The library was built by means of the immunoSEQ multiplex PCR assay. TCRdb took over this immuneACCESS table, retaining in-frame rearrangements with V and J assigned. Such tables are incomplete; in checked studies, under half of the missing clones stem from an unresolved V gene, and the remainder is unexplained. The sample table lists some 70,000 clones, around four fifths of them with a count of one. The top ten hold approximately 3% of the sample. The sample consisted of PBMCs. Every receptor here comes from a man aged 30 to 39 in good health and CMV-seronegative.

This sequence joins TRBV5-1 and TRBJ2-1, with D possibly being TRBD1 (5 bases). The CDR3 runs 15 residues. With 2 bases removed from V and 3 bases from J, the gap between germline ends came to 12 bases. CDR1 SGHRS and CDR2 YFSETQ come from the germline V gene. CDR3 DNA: TGCGCCAGCAGCTTAGACAGAATAGACTACAATGAGCAGTTCTTC. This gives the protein CASSLDRIDYNEQFF.

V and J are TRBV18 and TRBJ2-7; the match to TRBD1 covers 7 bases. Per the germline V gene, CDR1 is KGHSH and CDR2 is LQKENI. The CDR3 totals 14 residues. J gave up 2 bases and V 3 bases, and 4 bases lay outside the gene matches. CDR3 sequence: CASSPGTATYEQYF. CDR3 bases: TGTGCCAGCTCACCGGGGACAGCTACCTACGAGCAGTACTTC.

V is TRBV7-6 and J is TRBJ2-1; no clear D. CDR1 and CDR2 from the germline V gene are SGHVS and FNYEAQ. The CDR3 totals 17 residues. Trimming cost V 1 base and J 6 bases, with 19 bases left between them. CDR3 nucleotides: TGTGCCAGCAGCTTAGTCCCTCCTGGCGGTACAATCAATGAGCAGTTCTTC. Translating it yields CASSLVPPGGTINEQFF.

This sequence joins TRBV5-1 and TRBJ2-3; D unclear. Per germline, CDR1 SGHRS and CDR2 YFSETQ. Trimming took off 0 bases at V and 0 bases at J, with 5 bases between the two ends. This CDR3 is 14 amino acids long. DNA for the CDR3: TGCGCCAGCAGCTTGGAAACTAGCACAGATACGCAGTATTTT. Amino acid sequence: CASSLETSTDTQYF.

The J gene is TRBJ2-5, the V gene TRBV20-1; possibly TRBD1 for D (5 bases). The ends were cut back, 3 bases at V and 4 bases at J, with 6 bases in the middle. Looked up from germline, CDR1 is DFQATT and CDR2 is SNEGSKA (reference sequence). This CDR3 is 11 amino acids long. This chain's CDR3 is CSARGPETQYF. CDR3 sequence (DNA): TGCAGTGCTAGGGGGCCAGAGACCCAGTACTTC.

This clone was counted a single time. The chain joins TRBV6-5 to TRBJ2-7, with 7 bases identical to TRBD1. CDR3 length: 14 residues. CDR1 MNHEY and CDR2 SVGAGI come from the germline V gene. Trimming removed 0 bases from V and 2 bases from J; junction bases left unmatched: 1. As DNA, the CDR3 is TGTGCCAGCAGTTACTCGGGACAGACCTACGAGCAGTACTTC. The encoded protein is CASSYSGQTYEQYF.

The CDR3 loop is CASSLSGIEAFF. DNA for the CDR3: TGTGCCAGCAGCTTATCCGGGATTGAAGCTTTCTTT. V gene TRBV7-2 combines with J gene TRBJ1-1; no reliable D call. This CDR3 is built from 12 residues. The V end lost 2 bases, the J end lost 7 bases, and 8 bases lay between the germline ends. Per the germline V gene, CDR1 is SGHTA and CDR2 is FQGNSA.

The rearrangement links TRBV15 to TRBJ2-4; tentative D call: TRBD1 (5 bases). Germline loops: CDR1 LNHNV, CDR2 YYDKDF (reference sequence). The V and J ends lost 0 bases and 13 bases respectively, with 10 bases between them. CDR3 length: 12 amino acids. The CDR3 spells CATSRDRQPQYF. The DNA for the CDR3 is TGTGCCACCAGCAGAGATCGACAGCCGCAGTACTTC.

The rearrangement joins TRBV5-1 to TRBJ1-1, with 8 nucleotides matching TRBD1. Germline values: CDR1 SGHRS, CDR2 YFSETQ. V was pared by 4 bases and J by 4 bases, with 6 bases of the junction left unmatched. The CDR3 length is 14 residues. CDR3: CASSPGGGGTEAFF. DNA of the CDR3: TGCGCCAGCAGCCCAGGGGGCGGTGGCACTGAAGCTTTCTTT.

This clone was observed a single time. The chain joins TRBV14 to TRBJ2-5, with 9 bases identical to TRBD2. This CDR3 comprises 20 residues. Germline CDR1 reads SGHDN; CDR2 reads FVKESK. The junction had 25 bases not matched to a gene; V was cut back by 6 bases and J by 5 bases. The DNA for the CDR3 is TGTGCCAGCAGTCACCTAACACTTTCCCCGGGACTAGCTTTAGGGGAGACCCAGTACTTC. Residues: CASSHLTLSPGLALGETQYF.

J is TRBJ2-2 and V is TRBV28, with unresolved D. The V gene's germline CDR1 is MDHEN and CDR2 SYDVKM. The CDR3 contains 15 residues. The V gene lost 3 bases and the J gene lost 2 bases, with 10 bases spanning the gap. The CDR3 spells CASSLSGLNTGELFF. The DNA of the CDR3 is TGTGCCAGCAGTTTGTCAGGCTTAAACACCGGGGAGCTGTTTTTT.

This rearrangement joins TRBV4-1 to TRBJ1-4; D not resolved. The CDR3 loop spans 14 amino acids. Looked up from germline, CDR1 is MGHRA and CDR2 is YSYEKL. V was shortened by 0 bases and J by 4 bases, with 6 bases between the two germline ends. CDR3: CASSQDRINEKLFF. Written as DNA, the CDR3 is TGCGCCAGCAGCCAAGACAGGATTAATGAAAAACTGTTTTTT.

In DNA form, the CDR3 reads TGTGCCAGCATAGGGGGGGAGGACATTCAGTACTTC. Protein product: CASIGGEDIQYF. This chain connects TRBV6-5 to TRBJ2-4; tentatively, D is TRBD2 (7 bases). The CDR3 contains 12 residues. The germline gives CDR1 MNHEY, CDR2 SVGAGI. Trimming removed 7 bases from V and 8 bases from J, with 12 bases in between.

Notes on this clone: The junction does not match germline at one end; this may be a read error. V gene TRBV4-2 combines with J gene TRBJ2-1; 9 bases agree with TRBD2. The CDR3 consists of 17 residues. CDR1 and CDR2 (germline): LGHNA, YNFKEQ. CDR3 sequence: CASSKEGRGGAYNEQFF. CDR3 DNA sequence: TGTGCCAGCAGCAAAGAGGGGCGCGGGGGGGCCTACAATGAGCAGTTCTTC.

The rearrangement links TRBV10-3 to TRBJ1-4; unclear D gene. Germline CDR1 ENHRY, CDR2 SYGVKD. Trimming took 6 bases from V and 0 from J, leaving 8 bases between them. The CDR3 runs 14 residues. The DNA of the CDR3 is TGTGCCATCAGGCAAGAGGCAACTAATGAAAAACTGTTTTTT. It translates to CAIRQEATNEKLFF.

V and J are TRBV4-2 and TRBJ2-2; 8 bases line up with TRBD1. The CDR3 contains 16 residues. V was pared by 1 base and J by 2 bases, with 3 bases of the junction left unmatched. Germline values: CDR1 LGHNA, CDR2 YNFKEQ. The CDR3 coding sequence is TGTGCCAGCAGCCAAGGGACAGGGACCAACACCGGGGAGCTGTTTTTT. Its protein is CASSQGTGTNTGELFF.

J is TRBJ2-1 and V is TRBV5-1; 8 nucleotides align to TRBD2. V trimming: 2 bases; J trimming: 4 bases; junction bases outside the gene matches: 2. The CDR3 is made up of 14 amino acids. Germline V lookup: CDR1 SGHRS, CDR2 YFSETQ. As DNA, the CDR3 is TGCGCCAGCAGCTTTAGCGGGAATTACAATGAGCAGTTCTTC. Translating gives CASSFSGNYNEQFF.

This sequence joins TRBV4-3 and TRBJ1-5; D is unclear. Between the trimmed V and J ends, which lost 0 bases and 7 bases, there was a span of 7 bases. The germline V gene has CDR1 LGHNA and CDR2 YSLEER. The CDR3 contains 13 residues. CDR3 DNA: TGCGCCAGCAGCCAAGATTTACAACAGCCCCAGCATTTT. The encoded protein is CASSQDLQQPQHF.

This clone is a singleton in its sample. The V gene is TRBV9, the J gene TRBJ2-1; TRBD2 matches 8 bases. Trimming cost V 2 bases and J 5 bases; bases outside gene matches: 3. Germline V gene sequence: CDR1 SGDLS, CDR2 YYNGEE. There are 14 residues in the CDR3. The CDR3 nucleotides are TGTGCCAGCAGCGTGGGACTAGACAACAATGAGCAGTTCTTC. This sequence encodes CASSVGLDNNEQFF.

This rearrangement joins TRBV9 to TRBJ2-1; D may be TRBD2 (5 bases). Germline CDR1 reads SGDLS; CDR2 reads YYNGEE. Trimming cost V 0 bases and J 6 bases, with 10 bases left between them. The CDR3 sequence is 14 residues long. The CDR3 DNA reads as TGTGCCAGCAGCGTAGGGGGAGATTCCAATGAGCAGTTCTTC. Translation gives CASSVGGDSNEQFF.

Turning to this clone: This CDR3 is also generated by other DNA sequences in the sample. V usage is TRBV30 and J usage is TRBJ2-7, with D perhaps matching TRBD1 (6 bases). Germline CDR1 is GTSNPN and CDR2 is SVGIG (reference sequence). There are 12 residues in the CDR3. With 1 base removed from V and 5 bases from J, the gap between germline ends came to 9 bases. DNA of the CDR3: TGTGCCTGGAGTGCGACAGGTAACGAGCAGTACTTC. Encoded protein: CAWSATGNEQYF.

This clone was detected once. The CDR3 here is CSAEFGGGGYNEQFF. The DNA for the CDR3 is TGCAGCGCTGAGTTTGGGGGGGGTGGGTACAATGAGCAGTTCTTC. The rearrangement links TRBV29-1 to TRBJ2-1, with 7 positions matching TRBD2. Trimming cost V 7 bases and J 4 bases; bases outside gene matches: 13. The CDR3 covers 15 residues. CDR1 is SQVTM and CDR2 is ANQGSEA in the germline V gene.